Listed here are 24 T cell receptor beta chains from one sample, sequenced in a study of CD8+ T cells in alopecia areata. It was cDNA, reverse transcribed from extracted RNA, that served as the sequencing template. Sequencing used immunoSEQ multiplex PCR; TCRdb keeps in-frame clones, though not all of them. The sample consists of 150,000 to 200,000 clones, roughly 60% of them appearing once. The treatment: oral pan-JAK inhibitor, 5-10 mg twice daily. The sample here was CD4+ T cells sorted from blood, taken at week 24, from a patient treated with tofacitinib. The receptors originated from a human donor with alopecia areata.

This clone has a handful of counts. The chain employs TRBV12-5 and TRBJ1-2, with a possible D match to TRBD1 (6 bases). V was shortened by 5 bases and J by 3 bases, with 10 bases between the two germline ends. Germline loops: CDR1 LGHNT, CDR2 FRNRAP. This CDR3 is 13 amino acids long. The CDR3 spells CASGRTGHYGYTF. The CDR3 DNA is TGTGCTAGTGGTCGTACAGGGCACTATGGCTACACCTTC. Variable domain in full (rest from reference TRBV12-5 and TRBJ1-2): DARVTQTPRHKVTEMGQEVTMRCQPILGHNTVFWYRQTMMQGLELLAYFRNRAPLDDSGMPKDRFSAEMPDATLATLKIQPSEPRDSAVYFCASGRTGHYGYTFGSGTRLTVV.

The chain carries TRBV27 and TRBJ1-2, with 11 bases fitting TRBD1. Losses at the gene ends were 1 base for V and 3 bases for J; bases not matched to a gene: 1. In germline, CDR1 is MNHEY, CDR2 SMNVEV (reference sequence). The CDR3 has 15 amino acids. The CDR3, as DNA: TGTGCCAGCAGTTTATTGGGACAGGGGGACTATGGCTACACCTTC. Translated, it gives CASSLLGQGDYGYTF.

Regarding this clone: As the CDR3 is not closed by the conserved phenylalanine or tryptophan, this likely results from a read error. The CDR3, as DNA: TGTGCCAGCAGAGGCCCGAGTTCGTCAGCGCAGTATTCT. Translated: CASRGPSSSAQYS. The chain couples TRBV6-5 to TRBJ2-3; D is unresolved. Trimming took 6 bases from V and 10 from J, leaving 17 bases between them. Germline lookup yields CDR1 MNHEY and CDR2 SVGAGI. This CDR3 spans 13 amino acids.

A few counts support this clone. In DNA form, the CDR3 reads TGCGCCAGCAGCCCCCCCGGGGAAAAACTGTTTTTT. It is translated as CASSPPGEKLFF. V is TRBV4-3 and J is TRBJ1-4; D not certain. Germline assignment: CDR1 LGHNA and CDR2 YSLEER. There are 12 residues in the CDR3. The ends were cut back, 4 bases at V and 8 bases at J, with 8 bases in the middle.

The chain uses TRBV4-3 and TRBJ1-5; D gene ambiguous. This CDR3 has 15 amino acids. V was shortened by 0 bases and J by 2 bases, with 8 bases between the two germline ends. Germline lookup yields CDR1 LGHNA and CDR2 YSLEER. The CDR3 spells CASSQDSGGNQPQHF. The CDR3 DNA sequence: TGCGCCAGCAGCCAAGATAGCGGTGGCAATCAGCCCCAGCATTTT.

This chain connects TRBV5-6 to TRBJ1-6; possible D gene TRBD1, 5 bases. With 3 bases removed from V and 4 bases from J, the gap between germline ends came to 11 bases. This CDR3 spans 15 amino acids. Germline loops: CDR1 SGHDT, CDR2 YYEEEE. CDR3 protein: CASSYGTGYNSPLHF. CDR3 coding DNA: TGTGCCAGCAGCTACGGGACGGGATATAATTCACCCCTCCACTTT.

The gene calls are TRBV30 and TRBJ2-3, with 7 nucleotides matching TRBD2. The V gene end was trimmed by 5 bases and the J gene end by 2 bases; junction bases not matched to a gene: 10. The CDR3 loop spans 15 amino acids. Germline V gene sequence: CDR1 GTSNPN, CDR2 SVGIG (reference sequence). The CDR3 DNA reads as TGTGCCTGGGGGGGGATAGCGGGCAACACAGATACGCAGTATTTT. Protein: CAWGGIAGNTDTQYF.

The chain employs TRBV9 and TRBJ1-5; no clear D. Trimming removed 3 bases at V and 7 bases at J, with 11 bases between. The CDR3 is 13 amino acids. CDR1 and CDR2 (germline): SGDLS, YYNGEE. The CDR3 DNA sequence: TGTGCCAGCAGCGCGGACTTTGGGCAGCCCCAGCATTTT. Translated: CASSADFGQPQHF.

The DNA for the CDR3 is TGCAGCGTTCCAGACTTGGTCACAGATACGCAGTATTTT. This gives the protein CSVPDLVTDTQYF. This chain uses TRBV29-1 with TRBJ2-3; D gene uncertain. The CDR3 totals 13 residues. CDR1 and CDR2 (germline): SQVTM, ANQGSEA. Trimming removed 5 bases from V and 2 bases from J, with 11 bases in between.

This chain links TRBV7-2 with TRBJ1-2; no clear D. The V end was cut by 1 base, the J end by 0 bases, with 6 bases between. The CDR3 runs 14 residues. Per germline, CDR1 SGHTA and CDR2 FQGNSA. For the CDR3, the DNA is TGTGCCAGCAGCTTAGTCCGTGCTAACTATGGCTACACCTTC. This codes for CASSLVRANYGYTF.

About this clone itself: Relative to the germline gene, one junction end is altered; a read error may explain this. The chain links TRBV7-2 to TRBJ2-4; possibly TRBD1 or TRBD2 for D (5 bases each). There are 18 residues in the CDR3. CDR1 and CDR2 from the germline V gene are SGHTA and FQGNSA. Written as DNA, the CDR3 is TGTGCCAGCAGCTCCCCCCCGGGGCCTAGCTCTAACAAAAACATTCAGCACTTC. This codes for CASSSPPGPSSNKNIQHF.

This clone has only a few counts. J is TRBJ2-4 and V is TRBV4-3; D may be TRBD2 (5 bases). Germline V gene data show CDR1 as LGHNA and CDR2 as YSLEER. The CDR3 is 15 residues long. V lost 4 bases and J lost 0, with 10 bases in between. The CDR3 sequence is CASSPSGLAKNIQYF. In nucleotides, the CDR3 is TGCGCCAGCAGCCCCAGCGGATTAGCCAAAAACATTCAGTACTTC.

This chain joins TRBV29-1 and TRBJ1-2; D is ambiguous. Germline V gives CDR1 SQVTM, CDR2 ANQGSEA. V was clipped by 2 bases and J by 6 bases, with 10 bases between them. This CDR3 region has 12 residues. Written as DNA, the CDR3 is TGCAGCGTTGAATGGGGTCGGAATGGCTACACCTTC. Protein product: CSVEWGRNGYTF.

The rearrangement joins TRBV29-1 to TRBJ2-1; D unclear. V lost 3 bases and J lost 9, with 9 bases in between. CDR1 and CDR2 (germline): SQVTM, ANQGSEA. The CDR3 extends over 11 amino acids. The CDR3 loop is CSVDSWGEQFF. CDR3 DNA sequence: TGCAGCGTTGACTCCTGGGGTGAGCAGTTCTTC.

CDR3 nucleotide sequence: TGCAGCTCCTCCCGGACAGGGGGAGATACGCAGTATTTT. Translating gives CSSSRTGGDTQYF. The rearrangement joins TRBV29-1 to TRBJ2-3; 10 bases are a match to TRBD1. After removal of 8 bases from V and 5 bases from J, the junction contained 7 bases not matched to a gene. Germline V lookup: CDR1 SQVTM, CDR2 ANQGSEA. The CDR3 has 13 amino acids.

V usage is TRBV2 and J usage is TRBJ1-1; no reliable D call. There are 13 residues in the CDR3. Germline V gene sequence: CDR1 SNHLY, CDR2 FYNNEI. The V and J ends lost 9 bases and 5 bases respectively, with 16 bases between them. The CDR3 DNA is TGTGCCAGTAACGCAGAAGGAGGGACTGAAGCTTTCTTT. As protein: CASNAEGGTEAFF.

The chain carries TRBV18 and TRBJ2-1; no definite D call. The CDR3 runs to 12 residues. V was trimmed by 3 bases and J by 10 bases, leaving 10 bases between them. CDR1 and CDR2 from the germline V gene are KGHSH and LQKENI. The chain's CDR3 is CASSPTRSEQFF. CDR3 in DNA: TGTGCCAGCTCACCGACGCGCAGCGAGCAGTTCTTC.

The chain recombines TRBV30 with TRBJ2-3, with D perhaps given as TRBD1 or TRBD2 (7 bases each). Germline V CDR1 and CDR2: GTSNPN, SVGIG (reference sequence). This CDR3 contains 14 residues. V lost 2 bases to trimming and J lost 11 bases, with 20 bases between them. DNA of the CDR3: TGTGCCTGGAGTCAGGGGGGGGGCCGACCCCGGCAGTATTTT. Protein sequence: CAWSQGGGRPRQYF.

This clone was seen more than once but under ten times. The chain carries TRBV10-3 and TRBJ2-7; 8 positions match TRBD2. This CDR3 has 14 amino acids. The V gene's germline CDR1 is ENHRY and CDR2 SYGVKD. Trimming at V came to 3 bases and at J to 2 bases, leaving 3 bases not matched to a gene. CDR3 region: CAISDAGGTYEQYF. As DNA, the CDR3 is TGTGCCATCAGTGATGCGGGGGGTACCTACGAGCAGTACTTC.

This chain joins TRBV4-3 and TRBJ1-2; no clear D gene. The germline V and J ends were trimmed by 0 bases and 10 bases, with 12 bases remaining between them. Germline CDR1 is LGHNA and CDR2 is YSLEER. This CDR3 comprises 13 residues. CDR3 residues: CASSQDRWYDYTF. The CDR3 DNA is TGCGCCAGCAGCCAAGACAGGTGGTACGACTACACCTTC.

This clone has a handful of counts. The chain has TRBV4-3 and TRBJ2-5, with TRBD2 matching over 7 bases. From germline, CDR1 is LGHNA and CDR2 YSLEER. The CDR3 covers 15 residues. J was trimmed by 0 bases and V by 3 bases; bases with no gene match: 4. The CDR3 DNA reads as TGCGCCAGCAGCCAGTCTCGGGGGGACCAAGAGACCCAGTACTTC. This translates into CASSQSRGDQETQYF.

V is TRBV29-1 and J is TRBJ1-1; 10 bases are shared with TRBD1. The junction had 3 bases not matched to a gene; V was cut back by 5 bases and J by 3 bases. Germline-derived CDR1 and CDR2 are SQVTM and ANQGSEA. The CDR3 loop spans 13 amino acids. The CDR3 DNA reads TGCAGCGTTCTCGGACAGGGGGACACTGAAGCTTTCTTT. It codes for CSVLGQGDTEAFF. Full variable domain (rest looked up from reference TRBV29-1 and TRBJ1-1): SAVISQKPSRDICQRGTSLTIQCQVDSQVTMMFWYRQQPGQSLTLIATANQGSEATYESGFVIDKFPISRPNLTFSTLTVSNMSPEDSSIYLCSVLGQGDTEAFFGQGTRLTVV.

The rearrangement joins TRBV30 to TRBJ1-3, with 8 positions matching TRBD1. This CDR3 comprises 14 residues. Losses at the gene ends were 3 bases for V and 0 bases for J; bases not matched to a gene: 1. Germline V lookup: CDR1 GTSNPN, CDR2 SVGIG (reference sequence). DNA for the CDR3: TGTGCCTGGAGGACAGGGGACTCTGGAAACACCATATATTTT. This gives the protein CAWRTGDSGNTIYF.

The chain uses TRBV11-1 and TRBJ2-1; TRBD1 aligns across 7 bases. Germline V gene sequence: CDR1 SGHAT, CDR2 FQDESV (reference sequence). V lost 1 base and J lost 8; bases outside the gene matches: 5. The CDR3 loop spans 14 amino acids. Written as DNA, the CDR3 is TGTGCCAGCAGCTTAGAAAGGGGGCTGCATGAGCAGTTCTTC. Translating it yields CASSLERGLHEQFF. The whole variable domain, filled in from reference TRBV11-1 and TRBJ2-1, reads EAEVAQSPRYKITEKSQAVAFWCDPISGHATLYWYRQILGQGPELLVQFQDESVVDDSQLPKDRFSAERLKGVDSTLKIQPAELGDSAMYLCASSLERGLHEQFFGPGTRLTVL.